Following are 8 T cell receptor beta chains from one sample sequenced in a study of T cell responses to AZD1222 COVID-19 vaccine. Clones were sequenced by immunoSEQ multiplex PCR, and TCRdb holds only the in-frame ones, with some missing. The sample lists 65,000 to 80,000 clones; roughly 80% were seen once. Source: peripheral blood, taken 28 days after the second AZD1222 dose. These receptors were taken from an adult who received the AZD1222 COVID-19 vaccine.

This clone has at least ten counts. V gene TRBV7-3 combines with J gene TRBJ2-1; weak D call: TRBD2 (5 bases). The germline V gene encodes CDR1 SGHTA and CDR2 FQGTGA. The CDR3 has 15 amino acids. Between the trimmed V and J ends, which lost 5 bases and 0 bases, there was a span of 11 bases. The CDR3 DNA reads TGTGCCAGCAGCCCTCGGAGGACCTCCTACAATGAGCAGTTCTTC. This sequence encodes CASSPRRTSYNEQFF. The variable domain in full, completed from reference TRBV7-3 and TRBJ2-1, reads GAGVSQTPSNKVTEKGKYVELRCDPISGHTALYWYRQSLGQGPEFLIYFQGTGAADDSGLPNDRFFAVRPEGSVSTLKIQRTERGDSAVYLCASSPRRTSYNEQFFGPGTRLTVL.

This clone has a handful of counts. The gene calls are TRBV6-5 and TRBJ1-2; D uncertain. Trimming shortened V by 8 bases and J by 2 bases, and 6 bases separated the two germline ends. This CDR3 has 11 amino acids. Per the germline V gene, CDR1 is MNHEY and CDR2 is SVGAGI. CDR3: CASQDNYGYTF. DNA of the CDR3: TGTGCCAGCCAGGACAACTATGGCTACACCTTC.

CDR3 region: CASSSTTSGNTGELFF. In nucleotides, the CDR3 is TGTGCCAGCAGCTCCACGACTAGCGGGAACACCGGGGAGCTGTTTTTT. The genes are TRBV5-4 and TRBJ2-2, with 9 bases fitting TRBD2. This CDR3 comprises 16 residues. J gave up 1 base and V 3 bases, and 4 bases lay outside the gene matches. The germline CDR1 and CDR2 sequences are SGHNT and YYREEE (reference sequence).

This chain links TRBV6-5 with TRBJ2-1; 15 nucleotides match TRBD2. With V trimmed by 1 base and J by 8 bases, 3 bases remained unmatched. The CDR3 sequence is 16 residues long. CDR1 MNHEY and CDR2 SVGAGI come from the germline V gene. The CDR3, as DNA: TGTGCCAGCAGTTACTGGACTAGCGGGAGGGAACATGAGCAGTTCTTC. Its protein is CASSYWTSGREHEQFF.

This CDR3 is CAISESGASTDTQYF. The CDR3, as DNA: TGTGCCATCAGTGAGTCAGGAGCTAGCACAGATACGCAGTATTTT. V and J are TRBV10-3 and TRBJ2-3; D ambiguous. Deletions cut 0 bases from V and 0 bases from J, with 7 bases between. The germline gives CDR1 ENHRY, CDR2 SYGVKD. CDR3 length: 15 amino acids.

This chain connects TRBV10-3 to TRBJ2-7; unclear D gene. The CDR3 has 15 residues. Trimming removed 0 bases from V and 0 bases from J, with 9 bases in between. CDR1 ENHRY and CDR2 SYGVKD come from the germline V gene. This chain's CDR3 is CAISESQHNSYEQYF. As DNA, the CDR3 is TGTGCCATCAGTGAGTCGCAGCACAACTCCTACGAGCAGTACTTC.

This clone has only a few counts. The gene calls are TRBV28 and TRBJ2-7; D gene unclear. The CDR3 is 13 amino acids. V lost 6 bases and J 4 bases, leaving 13 bases between the germline ends. CDR1 is MDHEN, CDR2 SYDVKM, per germline. CDR3 sequence: CASRPRSGYEQYF. The CDR3, as DNA: TGTGCCAGCAGGCCCCGATCAGGATACGAGCAGTACTTC.

This chain connects TRBV4-3 to TRBJ1-4; 9 bases are a match to TRBD1. Germline V gene lookup returns CDR1 LGHNA and CDR2 YSLEER. CDR3 length: 15 residues. Losses at the gene ends were 4 bases for V and 7 bases for J; bases not matched to a gene: 7. CDR3 in amino acids: CASSPQQGAIEKLFF. CDR3 DNA: TGCGCCAGCAGCCCCCAACAGGGGGCTATTGAAAAACTGTTTTTT.